This T cell receptor (beta chain) came from a study of CD4+ T cells in melanoma. Findings and limits, study-wide: CD8+ T cell, macrophage and B cell function reportedly correlated with neoantigen-specific CD4+ T cells. Neoantigen-specific CD4+ T cells in melanoma reportedly had diverse differentiation states.

This table comes from immunoSEQ multiplex PCR, and its TCRdb copy is limited to in-frame clones, with some not included. Of 13,000 or so clones detected, 68% appear once; the ten largest clones hold 18%. As concerns this clone: Its target is not known.

CDR1 and CDR2 (germline): GTSNPN, SVGIG (reference sequence). The CDR3 is 17 residues long. The sequencing input was cells from a culture (not recorded whether cultured in vitro). This sequence originates from a human donor with melanoma. The chain joins TRBV30 to TRBJ2-7; TRBD1 matches at 12 bases. CDR3 coding DNA: TGTGCATTGACGAGGGACAGGGGGCACTCGCGGTACTACGAGCAGTACTTC. The encoded protein is CALTRDRGHSRYYEQYF.